This T cell receptor beta chain appears in the sequencing data of a study of OX40 agonist ivuxolimab in advanced cancers. Overall study: The dose of intravenous ivuxolimab that patients received every 2 weeks ranged from 0.01 to 10 mg/kg. Two patients with cutaneous melanoma and one with hepatocellular carcinoma, three in total, showed partial responses.

Whole-study findings and limits: The CD4+ and CD8+ T cells in the blood had expanded clonally by week 6 at 0.1 to 3.0 mg/kg.

The assay was immunoSEQ multiplex PCR, and TCRdb's table has in-frame clones only and misses some. The sample has roughly 77,000 clones, 81% seen once; the top ten hold roughly 4.9%. This CDR3 comprises 15 residues. In germline, CDR1 is MNHEY, CDR2 SMNVEV (reference sequence). The trim removed 7 bases at V and 0 bases at J, leaving 7 bases unmatched. Details on this clone: Its antigen is currently unknown.

This chain uses TRBV27 with TRBJ2-7; 9 bases map to TRBD2. The receptor's source is an adult with an advanced solid tumor such as melanoma, head and neck, liver or kidney cancer. The sample was CD4+ or CD8+ T cells sorted from blood, taken in a trial of the OX40 agonist ivuxolimab. CDR3 in DNA: TGTGCCAGCACCATTAGGACTAGCGACTCCTACGAGCAGTACTTC. This gives the protein CASTIRTSDSYEQYF.